Below, 6 T cell receptor beta chains from the same sample are listed, as sequenced in a study of OX40 agonist ivuxolimab in advanced cancers. Using immunoSEQ multiplex PCR, the repertoire was profiled, and TCRdb retains in-frame clones only, with some absent. The sample records about 80,000 clones, 94% being singletons. Material: CD4+ or CD8+ T cells sorted from blood, obtained in a trial of the OX40 agonist ivuxolimab. Source of these receptors: an adult with an advanced solid tumor such as melanoma, head and neck, liver or kidney cancer.

The chain is built from TRBV29-1 and TRBJ1-1, with 7 bases identical to TRBD1. V lost 7 bases and J lost 5; bases outside the gene matches: 7. This CDR3 is 12 amino acids long. CDR1 is SQVTM, CDR2 ANQGSEA, per germline. CDR3 amino acids: CSAIRGGTEAFF. For the CDR3, the DNA is TGCAGCGCCATCAGGGGGGGTACTGAAGCTTTCTTT. Using reference TRBV29-1 and TRBJ1-1 for the parts outside the CDR3, the full variable domain is SAVISQKPSRDICQRGTSLTIQCQVDSQVTMMFWYRQQPGQSLTLIATANQGSEATYESGFVIDKFPISRPNLTFSTLTVSNMSPEDSSIYLCSAIRGGTEAFFGQGTRLTVV.

The V gene is TRBV4-2, the J gene TRBJ2-7; D might be TRBD1 (7 bases). Germline CDR1 and CDR2: LGHNA and YNFKEQ. Between the trimmed V and J ends, which lost 0 bases and 3 bases, there was a span of 12 bases. The CDR3 sequence is 15 residues long. In nucleotides, the CDR3 is TGTGCCAGCAGCCAAGATGCCCAGGGGGGCTACGAGCAGTACTTC. This translates into CASSQDAQGGYEQYF.

The CDR3 bases are TGTGCCACCACCCCTGAAGCGGGAGGGCCGGATTTCTTC. This translates into CATTPEAGGPDFF. V gene TRBV2 combines with J gene TRBJ2-1; 10 nucleotides match TRBD2. Germline lookup yields CDR1 SNHLY and CDR2 FYNNEI. Trimming removed 10 bases from V and 16 bases from J; junction bases left unmatched: 16. There are 13 residues in the CDR3.

The chain joins TRBV4-3 to TRBJ2-7; D unclear. This CDR3 region has 16 residues. CDR1 and CDR2 (germline): LGHNA, YSLEER. V lost 1 base, J lost 0 bases, and 13 bases lay in between. The CDR3 region has the DNA TGCGCCAGCAGCCAAGTCGTGGGCAGGAGCTCCTACGAGCAGTACTTC. This gives the protein CASSQVVGRSSYEQYF.

The rearrangement joins TRBV9 to TRBJ2-5, with 9 positions matching TRBD2. CDR3 length equals 15 residues. CDR1 is SGDLS, CDR2 YYNGEE, per germline. Losses at the gene ends were 0 bases for V and 4 bases for J; bases not matched to a gene: 4. For the CDR3, the DNA is TGTGCCAGCAGCGTAGGTAGCGGGAGCGCAGAGACCCAGTACTTC. This translates into CASSVGSGSAETQYF. Full variable domain (outside the CDR3, taken from reference TRBV9 and TRBJ2-5): DSGVTQTPKHLITATGQRVTLRCSPRSGDLSVYWYQQSLDQGLQFLIQYYNGEERAKGNILERFSAQQFPDLHSELNLSSLELGDSALYFCASSVGSGSAETQYFGPGTRLLVL.

The rearrangement links TRBV2 to TRBJ2-7; a possible D gene is TRBD1 (6 bases). CDR1 SNHLY and CDR2 FYNNEI come from the germline V gene. V lost 11 bases and J lost 1, with 12 bases in between. This CDR3 is 12 amino acids long. CDR3 bases: TGTGCCTGCGGACAGACGTCCTACGAGCAGTACTTC. It encodes CACGQTSYEQYF.